This T cell receptor beta chain was observed in a study of CD4 and CD8 cells across lung adenocarcinoma regions (dated by TCRdb to 2017 to 2018). Context from the whole study: Intratumor heterogeneity of the T cell receptor repertoire was examined by comparing tumor centers with tumor margins.

The donors were patients who had localized lung adenocarcinoma, which is a subtype of non-small cell lung cancer. The samples were taken from the centers of localized lung adenocarcinomas. For TCR repertoire analysis, CD4+ T cells taken from tumor tissue were profiled apart from CD8+ T cells. Library method: PCR. The data were produced on a HiSeq X Ten. Using fastp at Q25 and MiXCR, TCRdb reprocessed the public reads and kept productive beta chains. All rows with the same CDR3 protein become a single entry with the most common DNA and genes. The sample table contains 9,500 to 12,000 distinct CDR3 sequences; only one count was recorded for about 55% of them. The ten most abundant clones make up 20% of the sample. The germline V gene encodes CDR1 MNHNS and CDR2 SASEGT. From the cysteine through the phenylalanine, the CDR3 covers 16 amino acids. Left in the record is the CDR3 DNA by itself, 48 bases read in frame from the first base. Trimming removed 5 bases from V and 5 bases from J; the gene matches leave 13 bases unexplained.

A note on this clonotype: It has no known antigen specificity. No qualities accompany the bases; no much larger clone lies one base away.

The V gene is TRBV6-1 and the J gene is TRBJ2-5, and TRBD2 aligns with 8 junction nucleotides. The TCR comes from a male donor with lung adenocarcinoma. The CD4 and CD8 labels of this study may be unreliable. Specimen: CD4+ T cells from the center of a lung tumor. The label giving this sample's cell subset or site can be read as: tumor center region. The CDR3 in this case is CASSPRVAGGQETQYF. The sequenced DNA: TGTGCCAGCAGTCCCCGGGTGGCGGGGGGTCAGGAGACCCAGTACTTC.